The clone carrying this T cell receptor beta chain has only a few counts. Its matching antigen is unknown. This record belongs to a study of beta chain features in type 1 diabetes. The authors reverse transcribed all of the isolated RNA, so sequencing captured expressed TCRB transcripts. Measured with immunoSEQ multiplex PCR; TCRdb has only the in-frame clones, and not every one. Altogether fewer than 65,000 clones are present, roughly 60% being singletons, with the ten largest covering roughly 2%. Regarding the study as a whole: The VDJ junctions of type 1 diabetes patients carried fewer insertions and more deletions.

The CDR3 is 13 residues long. The ends were cut back, 7 bases at V and 3 bases at J, with 14 bases in the middle. Looked up from germline, CDR1 is SQVTM and CDR2 is ANQGSEA. Stem cell-like memory, regulatory, central memory and naive CD4+ cells were sorted via CD45RO/CCR7/CD25/CD127/CD95/CD27. The sequencing sample was made of Tregs from blood. The rearrangement joins TRBV29-1 to TRBJ2-3; D unresolved. The clonotype originates from a woman aged 18-35 years in good health. DNA of the CDR3: TGCAGCGCCGACGGCCGGCGGACAGATACGCAGTATTTT. The encoded protein is CSADGRRTDTQYF.